This T cell receptor beta chain originates from a study of blood T cell repertoires in COVID-19. Study at large: Acute-phase and convalescent COVID-19 samples originated in the United States, Italy and Spain. The analysed material was cDNA or gDNA that came from T cells, B-cell-depleted T cells, or PBMCs.

This clone was found once. From germline, CDR1 is LNHDA and CDR2 SQIVND (reference sequence). Germline trimming cut 3 bases from V and 1 base from J; bases unmatched to any gene: 4. The CDR3 runs 16 residues. Methods used by the authors: Researchers report that nucleated cell counts were estimated from reference gene primer amplification. Profiled with immunoSEQ multiplex PCR; TCRdb holds only in-frame clones, not every one. The DNA was the basis for D and trimming; V, J and clone size are from that table. The sample lists some 270,000 clones; 86% were seen once. The chain is built from TRBV19 and TRBJ2-3; the match to TRBD2 covers 10 bases. The sequencing sample was made of peripheral blood. The receptor was isolated from an older woman who had recovered from COVID-19. In nucleotides, the CDR3 is TGTGCCAGTAGTATGTTAGCGGGGGGTGGCACAGATACGCAGTATTTT. It encodes CASSMLAGGGTDTQYF. Using reference TRBV19 and TRBJ2-3 for the parts outside the CDR3, the full variable domain is DGGITQSPKYLFRKEGQNVTLSCEQNLNHDAMYWYRQDPGQGLRLIYYSQIVNDFQKGDIAEGYSVSREKKESFPLTVTSAQKNPTAFYLCASSMLAGGGTDTQYFGPGTRLTVL.